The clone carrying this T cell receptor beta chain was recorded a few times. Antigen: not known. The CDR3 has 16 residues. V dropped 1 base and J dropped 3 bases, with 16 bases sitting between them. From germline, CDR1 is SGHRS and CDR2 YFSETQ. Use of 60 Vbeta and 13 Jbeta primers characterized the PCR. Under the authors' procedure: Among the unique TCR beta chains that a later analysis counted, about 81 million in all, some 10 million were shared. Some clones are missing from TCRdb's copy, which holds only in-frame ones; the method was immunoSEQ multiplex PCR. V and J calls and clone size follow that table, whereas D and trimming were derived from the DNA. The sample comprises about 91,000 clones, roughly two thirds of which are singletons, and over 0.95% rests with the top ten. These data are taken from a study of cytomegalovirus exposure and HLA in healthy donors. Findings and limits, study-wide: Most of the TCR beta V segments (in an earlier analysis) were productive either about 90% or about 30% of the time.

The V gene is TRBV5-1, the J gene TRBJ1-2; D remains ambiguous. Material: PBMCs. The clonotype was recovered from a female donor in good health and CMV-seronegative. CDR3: CASSLLVADNHYGYTF. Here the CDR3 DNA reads TGCGCCAGCAGCTTGCTAGTGGCAGATAATCACTATGGCTACACCTTC.